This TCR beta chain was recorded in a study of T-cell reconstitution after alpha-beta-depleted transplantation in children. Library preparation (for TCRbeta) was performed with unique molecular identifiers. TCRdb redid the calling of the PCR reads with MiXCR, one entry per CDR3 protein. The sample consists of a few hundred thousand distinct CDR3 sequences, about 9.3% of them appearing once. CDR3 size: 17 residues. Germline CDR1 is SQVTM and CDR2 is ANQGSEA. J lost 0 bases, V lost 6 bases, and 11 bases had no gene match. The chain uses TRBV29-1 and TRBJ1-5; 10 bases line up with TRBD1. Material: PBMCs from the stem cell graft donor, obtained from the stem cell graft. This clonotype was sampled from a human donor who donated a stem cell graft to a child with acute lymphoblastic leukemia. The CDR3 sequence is CSVPGQGRAYSNQPQHF. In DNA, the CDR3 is TGCAGCGTACCGGGACAGGGGAGGGCATATAGCAATCAGCCCCAGCATTTT.